This entry features one T cell receptor beta chain sequence. This sample is drawn from a study of T cell changes during pregnancy in multiple sclerosis. TCRdb's table, derived via immunoSEQ multiplex PCR, lists solely in-frame clones and lacks some. Found here are over 90,000 clones, 90% of them singletons; the top ten hold around 0.8%. The CDR3 has 15 residues. Germline assignment: CDR1 MDHEN and CDR2 SYDVKM. Trimming at V came to 6 bases and at J to 0 bases, leaving 2 bases not matched to a gene. This sample comprised peripheral blood, obtained in the second trimester of pregnancy. This TCR came from a female donor in good health, enrolled as a control in a pregnancy study. The chain is built from TRBV28 and TRBJ2-2; 9 positions agree with TRBD1. DNA of the CDR3: TGTGCCAGCAGGTGGACAGGGGCGAACACCGGGGAGCTGTTTTTT. This codes for CASRWTGANTGELFF.